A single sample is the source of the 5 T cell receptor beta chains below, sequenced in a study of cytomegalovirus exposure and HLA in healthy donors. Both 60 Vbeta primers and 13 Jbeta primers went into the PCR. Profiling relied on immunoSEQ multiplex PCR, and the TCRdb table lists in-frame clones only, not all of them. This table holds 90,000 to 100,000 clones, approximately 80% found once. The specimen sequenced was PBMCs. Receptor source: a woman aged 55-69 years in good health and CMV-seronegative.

The chain's CDR3 is CASTRTGGSQPQHF. CDR3 DNA sequence: TGTGCCAGCACACGGACAGGGGGGAGTCAGCCCCAGCATTTT. V usage is TRBV2 and J usage is TRBJ1-5; TRBD1 aligns across 10 bases. The V segment lost 7 bases and the J segment 6 bases; nucleotides outside the gene matches: 6. CDR3 size: 14 residues. The V gene's germline CDR1 is SNHLY and CDR2 FYNNEI.

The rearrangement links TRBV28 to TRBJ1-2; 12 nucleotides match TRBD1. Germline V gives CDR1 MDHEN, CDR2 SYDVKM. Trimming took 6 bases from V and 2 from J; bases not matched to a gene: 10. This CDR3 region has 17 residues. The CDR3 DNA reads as TGTGCCAGCAGCCTGCCTCCGGGACAGGGGGCGAACTATGGCTACACCTTC. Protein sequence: CASSLPPGQGANYGYTF.

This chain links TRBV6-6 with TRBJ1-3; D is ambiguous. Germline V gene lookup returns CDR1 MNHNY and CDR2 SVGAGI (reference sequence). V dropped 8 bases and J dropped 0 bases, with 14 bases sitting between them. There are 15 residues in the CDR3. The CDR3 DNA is TGTGCCAGCGGATCTGGACTCTTCTCTGGAAACACCATATATTTT. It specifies CASGSGLFSGNTIYF.

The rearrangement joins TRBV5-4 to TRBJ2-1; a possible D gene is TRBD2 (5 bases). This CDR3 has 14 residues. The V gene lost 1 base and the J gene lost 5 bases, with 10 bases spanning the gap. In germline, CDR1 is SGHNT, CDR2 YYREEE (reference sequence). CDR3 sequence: CASSLLGRNNEQFF. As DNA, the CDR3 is TGTGCCAGCAGCTTGTTGGGGAGAAACAATGAGCAGTTCTTC.

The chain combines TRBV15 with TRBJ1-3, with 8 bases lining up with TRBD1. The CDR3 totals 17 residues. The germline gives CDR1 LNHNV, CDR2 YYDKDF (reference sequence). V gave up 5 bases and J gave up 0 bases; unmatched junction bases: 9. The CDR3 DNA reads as TGTGCCACCAGCCGGGACAGGTATATTGTCTCTGGAAACACCATATATTTT. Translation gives CATSRDRYIVSGNTIYF.